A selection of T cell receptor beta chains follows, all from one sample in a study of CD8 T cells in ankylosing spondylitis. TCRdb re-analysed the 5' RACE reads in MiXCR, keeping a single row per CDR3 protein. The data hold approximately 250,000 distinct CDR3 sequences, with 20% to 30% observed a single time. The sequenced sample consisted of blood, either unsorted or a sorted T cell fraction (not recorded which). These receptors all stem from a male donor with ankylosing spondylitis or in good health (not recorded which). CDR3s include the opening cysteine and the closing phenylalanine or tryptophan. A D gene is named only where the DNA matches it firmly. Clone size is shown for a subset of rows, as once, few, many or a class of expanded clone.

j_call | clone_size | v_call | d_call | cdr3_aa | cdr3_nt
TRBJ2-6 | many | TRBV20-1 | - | CSVVRDGANVLTF | TGCAGTGTTGTTAGGGACGGGGCCAACGTCCTGACTTTC
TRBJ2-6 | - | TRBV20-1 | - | CSARGDVGANVLTF | TGCAGTGCTAGAGGGGACGTTGGGGCCAACGTCCTGACTTTC
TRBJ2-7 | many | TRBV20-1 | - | CSARAPVGDYEQYF | TGCAGTGCTAGAGCTCCGGTCGGGGACTACGAGCAGTACTTC
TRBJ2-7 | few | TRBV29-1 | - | CSVRGFTVEQYF | TGCAGCGTTCGGGGGTTCACAGTCGAGCAGTACTTC
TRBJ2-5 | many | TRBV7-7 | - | CASSRTIGQGTRETQYF | TGTGCTAGCAGCCGCACAATAGGACAGGGGACTAGGGAGACCCAGTACTTC
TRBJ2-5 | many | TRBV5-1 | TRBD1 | CASSLVGGQEETQYF | TGCGCCAGCAGCTTGGTGGGGGGACAGGAAGAGACCCAGTACTTC
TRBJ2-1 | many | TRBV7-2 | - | CASSPRDGLPYNEQFF | TGTGCCAGCAGCCCGCGGGACGGCCTCCCCTACAATGAGCAGTTCTTC
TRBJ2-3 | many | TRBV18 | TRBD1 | CASSPRDRGSDTQYF | TGTGCCAGCTCACCTCGGGACAGGGGATCAGATACGCAGTATTTT
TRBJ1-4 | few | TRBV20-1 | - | CSASLIVGEKLFF | TGCAGTGCTAGTCTGATAGTTGGTGAAAAACTGTTTTTT
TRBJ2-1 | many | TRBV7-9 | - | CASSLDRARNEQFF | TGTGCCAGCAGCTTAGACAGGGCCCGAAATGAGCAGTTCTTC
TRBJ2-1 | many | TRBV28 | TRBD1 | CASSPDRVRSYNEQFF | TGTGCCAGCAGCCCAGACAGGGTTCGCTCCTACAATGAGCAGTTCTTC
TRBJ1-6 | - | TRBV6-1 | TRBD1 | CASSDTTGAGRHSPLHF | TGTGCCAGCAGCGACACGACAGGGGCTGGTAGGCATTCACCCCTCCACTTT
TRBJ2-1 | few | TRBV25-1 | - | CASSDSRLYNEQFF | TGTGCCAGCAGTGACTCCAGGCTGTACAATGAGCAGTTCTTC
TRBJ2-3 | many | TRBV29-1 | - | CSAPLGAGAHDTQYF | TGCAGCGCCCCCCTAGGCGCTGGGGCGCACGATACGCAGTATTTT
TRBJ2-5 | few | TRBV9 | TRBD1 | CASSSLTGGKQETQYF | TGTGCCAGCAGCAGCCTGACAGGGGGTAAACAAGAGACCCAGTACTTC
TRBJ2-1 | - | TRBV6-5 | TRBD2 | CASSSTSGGWNEQFF | TGTGCCAGCAGTTCAACTAGCGGGGGGTGGAATGAGCAGTTCTTC
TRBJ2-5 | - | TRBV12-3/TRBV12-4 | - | CASSPPGVQETQYF | TGTGCCAGCAGCCCTCCCGGGGTCCAAGAGACCCAGTACTTC
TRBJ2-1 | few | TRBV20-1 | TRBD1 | CSARRQGGYNEQFF | TGCAGTGCTAGAAGACAGGGGGGTTACAATGAGCAGTTCTTC
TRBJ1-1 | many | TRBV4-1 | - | CASSQDRRTEAFF | TGCGCCAGCAGCCAAGATCGGCGCACTGAAGCTTTCTTT
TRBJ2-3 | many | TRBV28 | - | CASSLGDLVGGYF | TGTGCCAGCAGTTTAGGGGACCTAGTGGGCGGGTATTTT
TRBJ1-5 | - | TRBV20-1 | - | CSAIPQNQPQHF | TGCAGTGCTATTCCCCAGAATCAGCCCCAGCATTTT
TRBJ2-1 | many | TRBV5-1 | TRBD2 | CASSLRGSGGPYNEQFF | TGCGCCAGCAGTTTGAGGGGGAGCGGGGGGCCGTACAATGAGCAGTTCTTC
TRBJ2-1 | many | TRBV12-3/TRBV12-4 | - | CASSPIAARGNEQFF | TGTGCCAGCAGCCCCATAGCGGCCCGCGGGAATGAGCAGTTCTTC
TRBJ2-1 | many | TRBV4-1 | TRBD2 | CASSPEGTTWPYKYNEQFF | TGCGCCAGCAGCCCAGAAGGGACTACCTGGCCCTACAAATACAATGAGCAGTTCTTC
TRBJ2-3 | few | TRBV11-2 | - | CASSLRFASADTQYF | TGTGCCAGCAGCTTAAGGTTCGCCTCGGCGGATACGCAGTATTTT
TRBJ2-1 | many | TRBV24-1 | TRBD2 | CATSDSRLAGGNEQFF | TGTGCCACCAGTGACTCCAGACTAGCGGGGGGTAATGAGCAGTTCTTC
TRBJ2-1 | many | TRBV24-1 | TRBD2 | CATSDSTSGGAGYNEQFF | TGTGCCACCAGTGATTCGACTAGCGGGGGGGCGGGTTACAATGAGCAGTTCTTC
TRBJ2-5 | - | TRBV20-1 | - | CSALLGGQETQYF | TGCAGTGCCCTCCTAGGGGGACAAGAGACCCAGTACTTC
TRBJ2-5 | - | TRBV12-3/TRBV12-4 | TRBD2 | CASSQSGGAFGTQYF | TGTGCCAGCAGCCAAAGCGGGGGGGCCTTTGGGACCCAGTACTTC
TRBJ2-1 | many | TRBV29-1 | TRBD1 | CSVDTGVDEQFF | TGCAGCGTTGATACAGGGGTGGATGAGCAGTTCTTC
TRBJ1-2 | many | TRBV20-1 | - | CSATRGQYGYTF | TGCAGTGCGACTCGCGGCCAGTATGGCTACACCTTC
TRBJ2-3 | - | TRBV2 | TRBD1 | CARTDRGGTDTQYF | TGTGCCAGGACCGACAGGGGTGGCACAGATACGCAGTATTTT
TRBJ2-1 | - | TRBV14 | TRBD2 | CASSHSGGLAVYNEQFF | TGTGCCAGCAGCCATTCTGGCGGACTAGCGGTATACAATGAGCAGTTCTTC
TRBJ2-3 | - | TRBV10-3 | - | CASKTGVGTDTQYF | TGTGCCAGCAAGACAGGAGTTGGCACAGATACGCAGTATTTT
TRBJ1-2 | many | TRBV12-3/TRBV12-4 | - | CASSFRQGFGGYTF | TGTGCCAGCAGTTTTCGGCAGGGCTTCGGAGGCTACACCTTC
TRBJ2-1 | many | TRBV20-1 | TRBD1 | CSASGGTGEKNEQFF | TGCAGTGCTAGCGGGGGGACAGGGGAAAAGAATGAGCAGTTCTTC
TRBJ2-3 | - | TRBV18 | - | CASSPRRDSPRSTDTQYF | TGTGCCAGCTCACCACGGCGGGACTCGCCCAGGAGCACAGATACGCAGTATTTT
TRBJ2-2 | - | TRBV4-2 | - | CASSQWPAGTGELFF | TGTGCCAGCAGCCAATGGCCGGCGGGCACCGGGGAGCTGTTTTTT
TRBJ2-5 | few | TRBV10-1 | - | CASAARLQETQYF | TGCGCCAGTGCCGCTCGGCTCCAAGAGACCCAGTACTTC
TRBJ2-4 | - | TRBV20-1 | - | CSAREDRAKNIQYF | TGCAGTGCTAGAGAAGACAGGGCCAAAAACATTCAGTACTTC
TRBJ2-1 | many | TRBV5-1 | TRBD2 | CASSLLAGATDNEQFF | TGCGCCAGCAGCTTACTAGCGGGGGCAACCGACAATGAGCAGTTCTTC
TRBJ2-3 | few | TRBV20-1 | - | CSALDGTDTQYF | TGCAGTGCTCTGGACGGCACAGATACGCAGTATTTT
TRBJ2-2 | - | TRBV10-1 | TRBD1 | CASSPDRGKSNTGELFF | TGCGCCAGCAGCCCAGACAGGGGAAAGTCGAACACCGGGGAGCTGTTTTTT
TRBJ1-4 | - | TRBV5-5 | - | CASSPGTQQNEKLFF | TGTGCCAGCAGCCCGGGGACACAACAAAATGAAAAACTGTTTTTT
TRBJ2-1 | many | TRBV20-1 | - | CSAHVDPTRNEQFF | TGCAGTGCGCACGTGGATCCTACTCGCAATGAGCAGTTCTTC
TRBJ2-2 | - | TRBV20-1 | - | CSALTGSPNTGELFF | TGCAGTGCCCTCACCGGGAGTCCCAACACCGGGGAGCTGTTTTTT
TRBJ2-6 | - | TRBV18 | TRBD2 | CASSSALAGGVNVLTF | TGTGCCAGCTCCTCCGCACTAGCGGGGGGGGTCAACGTCCTGACTTTC
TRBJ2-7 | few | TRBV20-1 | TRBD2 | CSARGLAGDEQYF | TGCAGTGCTAGAGGACTAGCGGGGGACGAGCAGTACTTC
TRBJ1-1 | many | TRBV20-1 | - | CSAKQFRGRNTEAFF | TGCAGTGCTAAACAGTTTCGAGGGAGGAACACTGAAGCTTTCTTT
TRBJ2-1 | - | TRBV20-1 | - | CSAVRGSDNEQFF | TGCAGTGCTGTGAGGGGGAGCGACAATGAGCAGTTCTTC
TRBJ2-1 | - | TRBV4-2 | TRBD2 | CASSQGTSGGGEQFF | TGTGCCAGCAGCCAAGGGACTAGCGGGGGTGGTGAGCAGTTCTTC